This T cell receptor beta chain was obtained from a study of cytomegalovirus exposure and HLA in healthy donors. Study conclusions and caveats: A later analysis showed HLA-associated TCR beta chains outstripping equally common others in clonal expansion.

PCR primers comprised 60 Vbeta and 13 Jbeta primers. Profiled with immunoSEQ multiplex PCR; TCRdb holds only in-frame clones, not every one. Of 150,000 or so clones listed, 60% to 85% are singletons. With regard to this clone: Antigen specificity is unknown.

In germline, CDR1 is LNHDA, CDR2 SQIVND (reference sequence). V trimming: 10 bases; J trimming: 4 bases; junction bases outside the gene matches: 9. CDR3 length: 13 residues. This TCR derives from a woman aged 40 to 50 in good health and CMV-seronegative. The source material was PBMCs. The rearrangement uses TRBV19 and TRBJ2-7; 8 positions match TRBD1. CDR3 loop: CATQDRDRYEQYF. As DNA, the CDR3 is TGTGCCACCCAGGACAGGGATCGTTACGAGCAGTACTTC.